The sequence of this TCR beta chain was determined in a study of blood T cell repertoires in COVID-19. Study summary: Sources were T cells, B-cell-depleted T cells, or PBMCs; the material itself was cDNA or gDNA.

The CDR3 loop spans 15 amino acids. V lost 2 bases and J 5 bases, leaving 14 bases between the germline ends. CDR1 and CDR2 (germline): SGHTA, FQGNSA. TCRdb's copy holds only in-frame clones and misses some; the assay was immunoSEQ multiplex PCR. The sample holds about 360,000 clones; 75% to 90% are singletons and the top ten take about 7.1%. The source material was peripheral blood. The chain has TRBV7-2 and TRBJ2-3, with D tentatively TRBD2 (5 bases). The receptor's source is a woman aged 55-70 years with COVID-19, enrolled during active disease. In DNA form, the CDR3 reads TGTGCCAGCAGCTTATTCAGCGCCGGAGGAGATACGCAGTATTTT. Its translation: CASSLFSAGGDTQYF. Supplemented by reference TRBV7-2 and TRBJ2-3, the full variable domain reads GAGVSQSPSNKVTEKGKDVELRCDPISGHTALYWYRQSLGQGLEFLIYFQGNSAPDKSGLPSDRFSAERTGGSVSTLTIQRTQQEDSAVYLCASSLFSAGGDTQYFGPGTRLTVL.